This TCR beta chain stems from a study of blood T cell repertoires in COVID-19. Repertoires were generated with immunoSEQ multiplex PCR, while TCRdb's copy carries only in-frame clones and drops some. The data contain about 220,000 clones, around 80% of them singletons. Germline assignment: CDR1 ENHRY and CDR2 SYGVKD. The CDR3 totals 14 residues. Trimming took 5 bases from V and 5 from J; bases not matched to a gene: 4. V is TRBV10-3 and J is TRBJ2-5; 11 bases agree with TRBD1. The TCR originated in a woman in her fifties or sixties who had recovered from COVID-19. The sequenced sample consisted of peripheral blood. CDR3 residues: CAISQGQGDETQYF. The DNA of the CDR3 is TGTGCCATCAGTCAGGGACAGGGGGACGAGACCCAGTACTTC.